This T cell receptor (beta chain) was identified during a study of blood T cell repertoires in COVID-19 (TCRdb year 2020). For context, the study as a whole: Samples from collaborators originated in the United States, Italy and Spain and spanned both the acute and convalescent phases of COVID-19. Deeply sampled blood TCRbeta repertoires from subjects exposed to, actively infected with, or recovered from COVID-19 were included in the dataset. The samples were drawn from the first 160 participants of the ongoing ImmuneRACE study and from 1,254 subjects provided by 6 global collaborators. The prospective study material was composed of cDNA or gDNA derived from T cells, B-cell-depleted T cells, or PBMCs. The repertoires were made available in a free public database intended to serve as a resource for research on the immune response to SARS-CoV-2. A de-identified subject ID, COVID-19 status, age in years and sex were almost always included in the sample metadata. Where HLA class I and class II types were available, the types were taken from metadata supplied by the sample provider, not from assay-based typing.

Whole blood was collected in K2EDTA tubes by collaborating institutions according to the institutions' own protocols. For TCRbeta analysis, collaborators shipped samples in one of three forms: frozen whole blood, isolated PBMCs, or DNA extracted from either of those sample types. Worth noting for this clone: No cognate antigen has been identified for it. The record has no base qualities; no much larger clone is one base away.

TCRbeta CDR3 regions were amplified from genomic DNA using the immunoSEQ Assay, a bias-controlled multiplex PCR. The authors' pipeline ran thus. The number of nucleated cells in each sample was estimated from the amplification of reference gene primers within the assay. To quantify the absolute abundance of each unique TCRbeta CDR3 rearrangement, sequence reads were collapsed and filtered. For each sample, productive Simpson clonality was calculated as the square root of Simpson's diversity index across productive rearrangements. TCRdb carries this immuneACCESS record with in-frame sequences only. Its versions omit some clonotypes, under half of them owing to an unresolved V gene in the studies checked, with the rest unexplained. The V and J calls and the clone size are those of that table, but D and trimming were determined from the DNA. In all, the sample holds under 250,000 clones, and roughly 82% of those were seen once. The ten largest clones represent about 12% of the sample.

V and J lose 4 bases and 5 bases, and a span of 18 bases separates them. The germline V gene provides CDR1 SGHRS and CDR2 YFSETQ. The CDR3 spans 15 residues, from the cysteine through the phenylalanine. Only the CDR3 DNA is retained, 45 bases long and in frame from the first base. The research as a whole found: Clinical and demographic metadata were provided uncurated, with the amount varying by source and participant.

The sequence came from a woman in her thirties or forties with acute or convalescent COVID-19. The rearrangement combines TRBV5-1 with TRBJ1-1; TRBD1 is perhaps the D gene, given 6 matching bases. Sequencing was carried out using peripheral blood. This receptor carries the CDR3 CASSAGTLGRTEAFF. The DNA sequence is TGCGCCAGCAGCGCCGGGACACTAGGGAGAACTGAAGCTTTCTTT.